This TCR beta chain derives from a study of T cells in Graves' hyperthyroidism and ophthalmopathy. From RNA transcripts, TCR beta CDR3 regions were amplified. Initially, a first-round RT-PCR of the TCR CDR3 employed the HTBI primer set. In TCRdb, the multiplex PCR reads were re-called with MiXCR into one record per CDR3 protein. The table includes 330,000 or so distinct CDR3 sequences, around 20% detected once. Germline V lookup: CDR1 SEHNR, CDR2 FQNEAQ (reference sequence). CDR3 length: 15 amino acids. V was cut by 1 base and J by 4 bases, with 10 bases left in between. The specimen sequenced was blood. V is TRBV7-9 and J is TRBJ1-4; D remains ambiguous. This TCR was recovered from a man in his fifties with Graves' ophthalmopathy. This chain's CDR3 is CASSLGLDGNEKLFF. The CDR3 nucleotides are TGTGCCAGCAGCTTAGGACTCGACGGTAATGAAAAACTGTTTTTT.